A single sample is the source of the 5 T cell receptor beta chains below, sequenced in a study of precursors of human CD4 cytotoxic T cells. A single record per CDR3 protein comes from TCRdb applying MiXCR to the reads. The sample comprises about 430 distinct CDR3 sequences, under 25% of which are singletons, and roughly 35% rests with the top ten. Four sorted CD4+ memory subsets, central memory, effector memory, IL-7R-high TEMRA and IL-7R-negative TEMRA, were UMI-sequenced. The sequenced sample consisted of memory CD4+ T cells from blood (PBMCs). These receptors were obtained from a human donor in good health.

Only a few counts were recorded for this clonotype. The V gene is TRBV20-1, the J gene TRBJ2-1; possible D gene TRBD1, 6 bases. Germline V gives CDR1 DFQATT, CDR2 SNEGSKA (reference sequence). V lost 1 base and J 7 bases, leaving 17 bases between the germline ends. The CDR3 consists of 15 residues. CDR3 residues: CSARGVRGSENEQFF. CDR3 nucleotide sequence: TGCAGTGCTAGAGGGGTAAGGGGGAGTGAAAATGAGCAGTTCTTC.

The chain recombines TRBV24-1 with TRBJ2-1; D ambiguous. This CDR3 spans 17 amino acids. Germline assignment: CDR1 KGHDR and CDR2 SFDVKD. V lost 7 bases, J lost 2 bases, and 20 bases lay in between. For the CDR3, the DNA is TGTGCCACCAGCCCAGGATACCGCGAGGTGACCTACAATGAGCAGTTCTTC. Translated, it gives CATSPGYREVTYNEQFF.

This sequence joins TRBV11-2 and TRBJ2-7; 10 positions agree with TRBD1. The CDR3 runs 15 residues. V lost 5 bases to trimming and J lost 2 bases; unmatched junction nucleotides: 6. Germline V gene lookup returns CDR1 SGHAT and CDR2 FQNNGV. CDR3 loop: CASSKDRGRPYEQYF. CDR3 DNA sequence: TGTGCCAGCAGCAAAGACAGGGGGCGCCCCTACGAGCAGTACTTC.

This clonotype was found a few times. The chain joins TRBV23-1 to TRBJ1-4, with D perhaps TRBD1 (5 bases). TRBV23-1 is flagged as an ORF with uncertain function. The CDR3 is 16 amino acids. The germline V and J ends were trimmed by 0 bases and 5 bases, with 13 bases remaining between them. CDR3 amino acids: CASSQSKQTDNEKLFF. In DNA form, the CDR3 reads TGCGCCAGCAGTCAATCGAAGCAGACAGACAATGAAAAACTGTTTTTT.

The chain carries TRBV19 and TRBJ1-5; D may be TRBD1 (5 bases). The CDR3 covers 15 residues. Germline V gene sequence: CDR1 LNHDA, CDR2 SQIVND (reference sequence). Trimming removed 5 bases from V and 6 bases from J, with 17 bases in between. This chain's CDR3 is CASSQQTDFIQPQHF. Written as DNA, the CDR3 is TGTGCCAGTAGTCAGCAGACAGACTTTATTCAGCCCCAGCATTTT.